The present entry profiles one T cell receptor beta chain with its context. Antigen specificity is unknown. This sample is drawn from a study of vaccination effects on CD4 cells after COVID-19. Germline CDR1 is SGHDT and CDR2 is YYEEEE. This CDR3 has 16 amino acids. Trimming shortened V by 0 bases and J by 5 bases, and 14 bases separated the two germline ends. Method: immunoSEQ multiplex PCR; TCRdb's copy keeps in-frame clones and lacks some. This table has more than 40,000 clones, under 75% appearing once. In the ViraFEST assay, antigen-specific CD4+ clonotypes were identified by expansion after peptide-pool stimulation. Subsequent to a culture period of around 10 days, CD4+ T cells were isolated. Nucleocapsid antibody tests were negative, and the vaccine recipients had no prior SARS-CoV-2 infection. It was with approximately 10 IU/ml IL-2 and around 10 ug/ml peptides that a few million PBMC per well were cultured.

This clonotype was sampled from a human donor who received a COVID-19 vaccine. The source was CD4+ T cells from PBMCs cultured with HCoV-OC43 spike peptides, collected before COVID-19 vaccination. Subset defined: HCoV-OC43 spike overlapping peptide pool stimulation. This chain joins TRBV5-6 and TRBJ2-2; TRBD1 or TRBD2 may be the D gene (5 bases each). The CDR3 protein is CASSLDGTWLTGELFF. The DNA of the CDR3 is TGTGCCAGCAGCTTGGACGGGACGTGGTTAACCGGGGAGCTGTTTTTT.